The 11 T cell receptor beta chains below all came from one sample that was sequenced in a study of blood T cell repertoires in COVID-19. Sequencing was performed with immunoSEQ multiplex PCR; in TCRdb, only in-frame clones are kept and a portion is missing. The sample lists over 45,000 clones, 81% seen once, with under 30% in the top ten. The sample comprised peripheral blood. The receptors shown here come from an elderly woman with active or convalescent COVID-19.

The chain uses TRBV6-2 or TRBV6-3 and TRBJ1-1; D is possibly TRBD1 (5 bases). This CDR3 contains 14 residues. Deletions cut 5 bases from V and 2 bases from J, with 12 bases between. Germline-derived CDR1 and CDR2 are MNHEY and SVGEGT. CDR3 sequence: CASSRDGGNTEAFF. The CDR3 DNA follows: TGTGCCAGCAGTCGCGACGGGGGTAACACTGAAGCTTTCTTT.

The gene calls are TRBV19 and TRBJ1-2, with a tentative D call TRBD1 (5 bases). The V gene's germline CDR1 is LNHDA and CDR2 SQIVND (reference sequence). Trimming left V 3 bases short and J 1 base short, with 9 bases between. The CDR3 sequence is 14 residues long. CDR3 sequence: CASSMGPYNYGYTF. Here the CDR3 DNA reads TGTGCCAGTAGTATGGGGCCCTATAACTATGGCTACACCTTC. Complete variable domain (other parts from reference TRBV19 and TRBJ1-2): DGGITQSPKYLFRKEGQNVTLSCEQNLNHDAMYWYRQDPGQGLRLIYYSQIVNDFQKGDIAEGYSVSREKKESFPLTVTSAQKNPTAFYLCASSMGPYNYGYTFGSGTRLTVV.

This clone was detected only a few times. This rearrangement joins TRBV12-3 or TRBV12-4 to TRBJ1-4; perhaps TRBD1 as D (6 bases). The CDR3 totals 13 residues. V gave up 4 bases and J gave up 10 bases, with 13 bases separating them. The CDR3 region is CASSSDRFGKLFF. CDR3 bases: TGTGCCAGCAGTTCTGACAGGTTCGGAAAACTGTTTTTT.

V and J are TRBV6-2 or TRBV6-3 and TRBJ1-2; 7 bases map to TRBD1. Germline CDR1 and CDR2: MNHEY and SVGEGT. V was clipped by 5 bases and J by 1 base; unmatched bases: 7. The CDR3 loop spans 15 amino acids. The CDR3 region is CASSNPGQSNYGYTF. The CDR3 nucleotides are TGTGCCAGCAGTAACCCGGGACAGAGTAACTATGGCTACACCTTC.

V usage is TRBV10-2 and J usage is TRBJ1-1; 7 positions match TRBD1. Germline V gives CDR1 WSHSY, CDR2 SAAADI. This CDR3 spans 17 amino acids. After removal of 3 bases from V and 1 base from J, the junction contained 11 bases not matched to a gene. The CDR3 nucleotides read TGCGCCAGCAGTGACCCTTTACGACAGGGCCCGAACACTGAAGCTTTCTTT. The encoded protein is CASSDPLRQGPNTEAFF.

This rearrangement joins TRBV3-1 (or the pseudogene TRBV3-2) to TRBJ2-5; 8 nucleotides line up with TRBD2. V lost 2 bases to trimming and J lost 5 bases; unmatched junction nucleotides: 7. There are 15 residues in the CDR3. Looked up from germline, CDR1 is LGHDT and CDR2 is YNNKEL (reference sequence). CDR3 in DNA: TGTGCCAGCAGCCAAAACGCGGGGGGTCGGGAGACCCAGTACTTC. This encodes CASSQNAGGRETQYF.

The rearrangement joins TRBV27 to TRBJ2-2; 10 bases align to TRBD2. The germline V gene has CDR1 MNHEY and CDR2 SMNVEV (reference sequence). J lost 6 bases, V lost 5 bases, and 6 bases had no gene match. The CDR3 is made up of 15 amino acids. The CDR3 sequence is CASSPAGGRAGELFF. DNA of the CDR3: TGTGCCAGCAGTCCAGCGGGGGGGCGAGCCGGGGAGCTGTTTTTT.

This rearrangement joins TRBV2 to TRBJ1-2; no clear D. Trimming stripped 2 bases from V and 2 bases from J, with 12 bases between. Germline V gene data show CDR1 as SNHLY and CDR2 as FYNNEI. This CDR3 region has 15 residues. The CDR3 nucleotides read TGTGCCAGCAGTGAAAGGTCAGGAGGAAACTATGGCTACACCTTC. Translated: CASSERSGGNYGYTF.

The V gene is TRBV2, the J gene TRBJ2-2; the match to TRBD2 covers 7 bases. This CDR3 comprises 15 residues. In germline, CDR1 is SNHLY, CDR2 FYNNEI. V was pared by 5 bases and J by 0 bases, with 3 bases of the junction left unmatched. Here the CDR3 reads CASSLSGSNTGELFF. The CDR3 DNA sequence: TGTGCCAGCAGTCTTAGCGGGTCGAACACCGGGGAGCTGTTTTTT.

The rearrangement joins TRBV7-2 to TRBJ2-3; no reliable D call. The CDR3 is made up of 13 amino acids. Germline V gives CDR1 SGHTA, CDR2 FQGNSA. V was trimmed by 8 bases and J by 2 bases, leaving 11 bases between them. CDR3 nucleotides: TGTGCCAGCTCTCAGACTTTCACAGATACGCAGTATTTT. Protein product: CASSQTFTDTQYF. The full variable domain, rest sourced from reference TRBV7-2 and TRBJ2-3, is GAGVSQSPSNKVTEKGKDVELRCDPISGHTALYWYRQSLGQGLEFLIYFQGNSAPDKSGLPSDRFSAERTGGSVSTLTIQRTQQEDSAVYLCASSQTFTDTQYFGPGTRLTVL.

This clone was observed a single time. The chain is built from TRBV6-5 and TRBJ2-2; D is possibly TRBD1 (5 bases). V was trimmed by 0 bases and J by 5 bases, leaving 10 bases between them. The CDR3 is made up of 15 amino acids. Germline CDR1 and CDR2: MNHEY and SVGAGI. The CDR3 protein is CASSYSSRVTGELFF. CDR3 DNA: TGTGCCAGCAGTTACTCTTCCAGGGTAACCGGGGAGCTGTTTTTT.